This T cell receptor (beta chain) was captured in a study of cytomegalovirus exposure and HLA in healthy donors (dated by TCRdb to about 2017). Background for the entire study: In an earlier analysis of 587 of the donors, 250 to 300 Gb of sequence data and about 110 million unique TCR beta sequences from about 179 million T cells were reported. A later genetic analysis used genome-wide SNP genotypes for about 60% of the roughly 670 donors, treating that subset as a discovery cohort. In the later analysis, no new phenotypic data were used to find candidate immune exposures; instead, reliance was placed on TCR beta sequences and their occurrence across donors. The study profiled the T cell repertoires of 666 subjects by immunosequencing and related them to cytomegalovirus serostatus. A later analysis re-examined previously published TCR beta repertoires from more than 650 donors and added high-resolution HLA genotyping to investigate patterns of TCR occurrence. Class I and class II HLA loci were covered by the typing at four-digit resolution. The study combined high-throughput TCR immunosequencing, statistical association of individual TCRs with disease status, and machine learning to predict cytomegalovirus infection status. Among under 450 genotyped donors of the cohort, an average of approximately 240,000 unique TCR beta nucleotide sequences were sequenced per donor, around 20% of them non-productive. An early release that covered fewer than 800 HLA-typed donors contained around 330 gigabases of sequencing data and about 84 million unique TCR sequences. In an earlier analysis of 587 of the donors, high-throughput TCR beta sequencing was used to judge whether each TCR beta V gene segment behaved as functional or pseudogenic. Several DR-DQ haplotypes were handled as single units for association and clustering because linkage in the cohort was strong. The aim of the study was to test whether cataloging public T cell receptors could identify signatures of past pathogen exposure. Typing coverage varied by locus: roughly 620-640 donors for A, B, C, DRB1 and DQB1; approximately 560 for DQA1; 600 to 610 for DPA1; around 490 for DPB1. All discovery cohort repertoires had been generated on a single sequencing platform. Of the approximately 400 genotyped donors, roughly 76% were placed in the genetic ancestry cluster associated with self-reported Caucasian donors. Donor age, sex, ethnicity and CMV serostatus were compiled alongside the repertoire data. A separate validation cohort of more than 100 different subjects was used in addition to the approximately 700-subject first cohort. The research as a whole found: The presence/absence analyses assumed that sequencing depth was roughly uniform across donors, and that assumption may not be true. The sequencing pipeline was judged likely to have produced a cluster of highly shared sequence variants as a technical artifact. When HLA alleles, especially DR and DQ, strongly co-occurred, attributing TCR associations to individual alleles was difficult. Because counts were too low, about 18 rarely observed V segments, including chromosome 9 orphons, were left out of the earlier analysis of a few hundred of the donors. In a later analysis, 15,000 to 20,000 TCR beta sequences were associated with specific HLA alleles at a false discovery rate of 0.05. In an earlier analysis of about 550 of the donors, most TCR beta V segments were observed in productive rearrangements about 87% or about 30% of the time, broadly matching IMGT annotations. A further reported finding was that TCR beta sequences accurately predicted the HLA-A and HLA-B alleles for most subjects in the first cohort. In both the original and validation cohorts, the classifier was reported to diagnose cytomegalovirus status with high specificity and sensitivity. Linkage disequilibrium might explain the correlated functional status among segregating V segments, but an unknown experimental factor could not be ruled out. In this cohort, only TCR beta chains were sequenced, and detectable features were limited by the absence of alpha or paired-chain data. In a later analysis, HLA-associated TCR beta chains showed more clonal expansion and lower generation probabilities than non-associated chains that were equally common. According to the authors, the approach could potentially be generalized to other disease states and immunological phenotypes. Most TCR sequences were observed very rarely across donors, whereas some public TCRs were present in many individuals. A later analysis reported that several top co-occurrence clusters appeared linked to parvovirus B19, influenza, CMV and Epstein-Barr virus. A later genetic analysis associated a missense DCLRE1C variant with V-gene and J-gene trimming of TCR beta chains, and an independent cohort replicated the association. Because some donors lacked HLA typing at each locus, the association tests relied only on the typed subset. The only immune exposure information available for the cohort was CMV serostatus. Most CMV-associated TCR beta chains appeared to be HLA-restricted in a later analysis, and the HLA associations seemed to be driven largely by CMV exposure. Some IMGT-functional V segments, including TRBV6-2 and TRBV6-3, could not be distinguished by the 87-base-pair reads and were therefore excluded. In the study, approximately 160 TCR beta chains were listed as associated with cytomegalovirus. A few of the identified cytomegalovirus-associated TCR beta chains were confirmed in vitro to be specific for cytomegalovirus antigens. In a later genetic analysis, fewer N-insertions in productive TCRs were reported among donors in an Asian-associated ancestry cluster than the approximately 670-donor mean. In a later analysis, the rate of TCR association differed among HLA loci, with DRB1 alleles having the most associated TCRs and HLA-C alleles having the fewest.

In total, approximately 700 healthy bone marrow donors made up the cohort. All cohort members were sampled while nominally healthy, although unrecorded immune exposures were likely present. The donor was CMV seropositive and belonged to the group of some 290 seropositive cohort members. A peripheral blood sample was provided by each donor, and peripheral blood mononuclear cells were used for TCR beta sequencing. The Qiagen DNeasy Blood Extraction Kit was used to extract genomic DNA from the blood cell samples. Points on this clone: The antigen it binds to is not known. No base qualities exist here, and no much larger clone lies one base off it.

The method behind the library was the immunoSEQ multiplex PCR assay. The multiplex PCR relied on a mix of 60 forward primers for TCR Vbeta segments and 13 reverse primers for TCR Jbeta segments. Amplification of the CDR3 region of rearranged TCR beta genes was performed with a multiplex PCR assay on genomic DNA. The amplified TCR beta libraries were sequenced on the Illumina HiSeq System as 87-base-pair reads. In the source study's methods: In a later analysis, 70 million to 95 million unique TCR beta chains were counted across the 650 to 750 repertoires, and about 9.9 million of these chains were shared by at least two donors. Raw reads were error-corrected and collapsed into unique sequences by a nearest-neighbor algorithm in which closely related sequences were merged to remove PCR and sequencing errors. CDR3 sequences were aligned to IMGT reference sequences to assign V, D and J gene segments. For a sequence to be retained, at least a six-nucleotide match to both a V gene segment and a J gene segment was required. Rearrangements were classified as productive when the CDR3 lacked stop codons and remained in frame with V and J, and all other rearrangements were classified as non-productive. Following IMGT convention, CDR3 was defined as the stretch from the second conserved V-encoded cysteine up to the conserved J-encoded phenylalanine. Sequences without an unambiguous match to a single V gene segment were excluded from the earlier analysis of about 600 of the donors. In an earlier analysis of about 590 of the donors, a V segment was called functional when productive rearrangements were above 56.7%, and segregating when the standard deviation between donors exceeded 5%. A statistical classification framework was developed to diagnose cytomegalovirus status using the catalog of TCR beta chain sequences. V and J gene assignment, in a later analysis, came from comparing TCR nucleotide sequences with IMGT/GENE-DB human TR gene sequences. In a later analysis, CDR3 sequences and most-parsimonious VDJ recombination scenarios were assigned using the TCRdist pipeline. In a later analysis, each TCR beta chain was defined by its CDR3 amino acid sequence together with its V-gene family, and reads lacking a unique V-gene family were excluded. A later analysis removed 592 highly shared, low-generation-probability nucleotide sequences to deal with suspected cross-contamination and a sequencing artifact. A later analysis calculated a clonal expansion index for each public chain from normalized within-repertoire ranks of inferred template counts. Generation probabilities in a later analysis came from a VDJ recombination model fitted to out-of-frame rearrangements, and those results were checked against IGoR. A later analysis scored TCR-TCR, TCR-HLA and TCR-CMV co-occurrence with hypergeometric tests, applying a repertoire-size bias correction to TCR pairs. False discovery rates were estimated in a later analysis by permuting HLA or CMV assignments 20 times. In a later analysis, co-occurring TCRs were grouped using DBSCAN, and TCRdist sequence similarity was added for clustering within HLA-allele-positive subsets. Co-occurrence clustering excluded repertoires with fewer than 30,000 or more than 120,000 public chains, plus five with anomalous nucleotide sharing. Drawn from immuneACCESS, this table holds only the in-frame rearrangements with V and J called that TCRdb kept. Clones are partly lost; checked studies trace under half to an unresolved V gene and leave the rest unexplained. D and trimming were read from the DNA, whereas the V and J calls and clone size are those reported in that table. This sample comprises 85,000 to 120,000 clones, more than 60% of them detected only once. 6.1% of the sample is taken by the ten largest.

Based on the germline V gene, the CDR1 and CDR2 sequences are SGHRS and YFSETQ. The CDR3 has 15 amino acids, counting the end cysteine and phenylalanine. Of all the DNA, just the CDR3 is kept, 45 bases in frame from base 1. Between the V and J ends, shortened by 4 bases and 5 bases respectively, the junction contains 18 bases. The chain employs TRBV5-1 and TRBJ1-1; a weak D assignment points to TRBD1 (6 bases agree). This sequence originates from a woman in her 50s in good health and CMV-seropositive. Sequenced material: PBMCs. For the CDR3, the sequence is CASSQPTGPGTEAFF. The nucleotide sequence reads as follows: TGCGCCAGCAGCCAACCAACAGGGCCTGGTACTGAAGCTTTCTTT.